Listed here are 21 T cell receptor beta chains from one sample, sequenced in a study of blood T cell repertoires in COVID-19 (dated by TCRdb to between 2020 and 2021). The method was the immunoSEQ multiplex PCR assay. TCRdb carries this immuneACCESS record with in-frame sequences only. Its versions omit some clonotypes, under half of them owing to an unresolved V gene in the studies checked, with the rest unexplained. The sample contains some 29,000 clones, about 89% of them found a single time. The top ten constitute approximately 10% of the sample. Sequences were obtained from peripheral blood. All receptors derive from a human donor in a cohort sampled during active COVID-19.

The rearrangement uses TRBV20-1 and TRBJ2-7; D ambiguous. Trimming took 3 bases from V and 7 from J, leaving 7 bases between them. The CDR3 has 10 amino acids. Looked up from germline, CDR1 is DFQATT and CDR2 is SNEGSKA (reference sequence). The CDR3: CSASSGEQYF. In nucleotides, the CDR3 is TGCAGTGCTAGCTCCGGGGAGCAGTACTTC.

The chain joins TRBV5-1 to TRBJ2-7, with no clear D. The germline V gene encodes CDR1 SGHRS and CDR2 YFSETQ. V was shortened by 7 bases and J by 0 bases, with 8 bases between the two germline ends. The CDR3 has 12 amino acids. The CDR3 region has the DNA TGCGCCAGCCCAGGTGACTCCTACGAGCAGTACTTC. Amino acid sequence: CASPGDSYEQYF.

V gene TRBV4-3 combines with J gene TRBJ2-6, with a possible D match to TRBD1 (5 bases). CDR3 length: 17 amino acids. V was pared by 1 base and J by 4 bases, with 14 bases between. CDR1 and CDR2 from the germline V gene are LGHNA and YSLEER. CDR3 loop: CASSQGVRARGANVLTF. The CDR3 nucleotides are TGCGCCAGCAGCCAAGGGGTCAGGGCCCGAGGGGCCAACGTCCTGACTTTC.

The CDR3 here is CASSGDRSEQYF. The CDR3 DNA follows: TGTGCCAGCAGTGGGGACAGAAGTGAGCAGTACTTC. The chain recombines TRBV2 with TRBJ2-7, with 7 bases that match TRBD1. In germline, CDR1 is SNHLY, CDR2 FYNNEI. The CDR3 is 12 residues long. Trimming removed 4 bases from V and 7 bases from J; junction bases left unmatched: 4.

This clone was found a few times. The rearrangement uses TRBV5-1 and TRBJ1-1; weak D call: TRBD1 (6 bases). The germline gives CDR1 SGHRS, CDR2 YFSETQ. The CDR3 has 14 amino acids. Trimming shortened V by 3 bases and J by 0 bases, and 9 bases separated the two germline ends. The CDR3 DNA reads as TGCGCCAGCAGCTCACAGGGATTGAACACTGAAGCTTTCTTT. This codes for CASSSQGLNTEAFF.

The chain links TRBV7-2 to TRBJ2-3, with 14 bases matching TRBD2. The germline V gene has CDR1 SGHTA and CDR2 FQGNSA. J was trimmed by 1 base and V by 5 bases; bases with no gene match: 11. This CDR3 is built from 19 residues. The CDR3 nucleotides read TGTGCCAGCAGCCAAACCGGGACTAGCGGGGGAGGAGGCACAGATACGCAGTATTTT. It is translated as CASSQTGTSGGGGTDTQYF.

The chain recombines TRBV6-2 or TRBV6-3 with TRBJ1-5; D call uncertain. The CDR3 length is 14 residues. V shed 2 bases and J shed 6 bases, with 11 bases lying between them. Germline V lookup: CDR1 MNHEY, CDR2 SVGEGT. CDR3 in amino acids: CASSYLQAGQPQHF. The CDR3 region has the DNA TGTGCCAGCAGTTACCTCCAGGCAGGTCAGCCCCAGCATTTT.

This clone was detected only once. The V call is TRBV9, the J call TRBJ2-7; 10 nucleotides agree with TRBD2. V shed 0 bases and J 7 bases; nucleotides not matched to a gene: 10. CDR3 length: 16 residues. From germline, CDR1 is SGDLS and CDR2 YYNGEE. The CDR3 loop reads CASSVASGGALGEQYF. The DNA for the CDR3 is TGTGCCAGCAGCGTAGCAAGCGGGGGGGCCTTGGGGGAGCAGTACTTC.

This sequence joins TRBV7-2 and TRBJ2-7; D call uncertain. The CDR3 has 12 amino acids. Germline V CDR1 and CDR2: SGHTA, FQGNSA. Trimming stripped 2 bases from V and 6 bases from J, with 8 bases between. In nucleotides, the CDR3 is TGTGCCAGCAGCTTAATCCCCTTCGAGCAGTACTTC. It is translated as CASSLIPFEQYF. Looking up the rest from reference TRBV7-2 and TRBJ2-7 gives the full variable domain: GAGVSQSPSNKVTEKGKDVELRCDPISGHTALYWYRQSLGQGLEFLIYFQGNSAPDKSGLPSDRFSAERTGGSVSTLTIQRTQQEDSAVYLCASSLIPFEQYFGPGTRLTVT.

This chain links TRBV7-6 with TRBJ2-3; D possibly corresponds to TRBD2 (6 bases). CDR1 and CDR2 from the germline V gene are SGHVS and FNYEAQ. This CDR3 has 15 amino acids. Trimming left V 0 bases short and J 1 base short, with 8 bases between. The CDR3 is CASSLAAGRTDTQYF. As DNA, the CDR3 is TGTGCCAGCAGCTTAGCCGCGGGGCGCACAGATACGCAGTATTTT.

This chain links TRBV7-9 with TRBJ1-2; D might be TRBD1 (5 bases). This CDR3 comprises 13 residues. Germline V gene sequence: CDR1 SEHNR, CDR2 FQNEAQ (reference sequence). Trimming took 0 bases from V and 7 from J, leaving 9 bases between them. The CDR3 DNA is TGTGCCAGCAGCTTAGCGCGGGGGTTTGGCTACACCTTC. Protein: CASSLARGFGYTF.

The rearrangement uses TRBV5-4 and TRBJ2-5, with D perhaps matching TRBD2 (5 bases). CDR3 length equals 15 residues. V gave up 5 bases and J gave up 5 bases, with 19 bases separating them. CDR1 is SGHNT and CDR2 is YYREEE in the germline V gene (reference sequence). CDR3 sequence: CASRAEWAPGETQYF. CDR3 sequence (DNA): TGTGCCAGCAGGGCTGAGTGGGCCCCGGGGGAGACCCAGTACTTC. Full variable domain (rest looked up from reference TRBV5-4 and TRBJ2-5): ETGVTQSPTHLIKTRGQQVTLRCSSQSGHNTVSWYQQALGQGPQFIFQYYREEENGRGNFPPRFSGLQFPNYSSELNVNALELDDSALYLCASRAEWAPGETQYFGPGTRLLVL.

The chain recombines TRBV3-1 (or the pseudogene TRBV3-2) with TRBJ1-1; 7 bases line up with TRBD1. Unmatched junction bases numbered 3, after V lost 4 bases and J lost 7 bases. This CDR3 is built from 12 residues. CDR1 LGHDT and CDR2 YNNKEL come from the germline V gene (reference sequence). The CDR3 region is CASSRQGVEAFF. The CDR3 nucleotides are TGTGCCAGCAGCCGCCAGGGGGTTGAAGCTTTCTTT.

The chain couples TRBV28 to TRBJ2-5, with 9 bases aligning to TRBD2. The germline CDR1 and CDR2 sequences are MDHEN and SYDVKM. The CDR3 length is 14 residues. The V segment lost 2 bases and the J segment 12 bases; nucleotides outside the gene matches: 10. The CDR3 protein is CASSLGGGGPDEYF. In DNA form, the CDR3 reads TGTGCCAGCAGTTTAGGCGGGGGGGGGCCTGACGAGTACTTC.

CDR3 in DNA: TGCGCCAGCAGCCCCGCTAGCGGGGGGGCCTACGAGCAGTACTTC. It is translated as CASSPASGGAYEQYF. This rearrangement joins TRBV4-3 to TRBJ2-7, with 12 bases fitting TRBD2. After removal of 4 bases from V and 2 bases from J, the junction contained 3 bases not matched to a gene. CDR1 is LGHNA and CDR2 is YSLEER in the germline V gene. This CDR3 spans 15 amino acids.

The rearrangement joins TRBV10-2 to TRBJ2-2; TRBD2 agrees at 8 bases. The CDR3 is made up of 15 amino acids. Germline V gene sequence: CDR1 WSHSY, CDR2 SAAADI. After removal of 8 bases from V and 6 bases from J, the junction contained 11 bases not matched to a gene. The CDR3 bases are TGCGCCAGCGGCCTCGGGGGGGCTCCGGCCGGGGAGCTGTTTTTT. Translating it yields CASGLGGAPAGELFF.

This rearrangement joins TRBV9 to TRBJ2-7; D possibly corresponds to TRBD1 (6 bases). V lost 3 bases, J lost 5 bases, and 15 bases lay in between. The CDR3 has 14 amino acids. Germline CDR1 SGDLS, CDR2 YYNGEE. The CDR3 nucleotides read TGTGCCAGCAGCGAAGGGGGTATTCTCGACGAGCAGTACTTC. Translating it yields CASSEGGILDEQYF.

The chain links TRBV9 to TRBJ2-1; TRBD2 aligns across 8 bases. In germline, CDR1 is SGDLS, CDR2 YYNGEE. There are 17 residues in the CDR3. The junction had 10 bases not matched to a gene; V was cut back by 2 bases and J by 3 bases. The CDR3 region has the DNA TGTGCCAGCAGCGTGACGGGGGGGCCCAGTTTCTACAATGAGCAGTTCTTC. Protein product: CASSVTGGPSFYNEQFF.

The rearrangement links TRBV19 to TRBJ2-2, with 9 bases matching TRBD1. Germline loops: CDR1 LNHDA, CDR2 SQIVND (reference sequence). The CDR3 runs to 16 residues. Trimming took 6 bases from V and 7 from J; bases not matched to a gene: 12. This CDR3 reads CASRFTGTGRNGELFF. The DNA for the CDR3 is TGTGCCAGTAGATTTACCGGGACAGGGAGGAACGGGGAGCTGTTTTTT.

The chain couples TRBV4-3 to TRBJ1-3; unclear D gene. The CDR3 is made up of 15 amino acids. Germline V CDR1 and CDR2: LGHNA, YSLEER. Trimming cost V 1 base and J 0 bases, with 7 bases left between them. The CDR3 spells CASSQAVNSGNTIYF. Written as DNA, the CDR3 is TGCGCCAGCAGCCAAGCAGTCAACTCTGGAAACACCATATATTTT.

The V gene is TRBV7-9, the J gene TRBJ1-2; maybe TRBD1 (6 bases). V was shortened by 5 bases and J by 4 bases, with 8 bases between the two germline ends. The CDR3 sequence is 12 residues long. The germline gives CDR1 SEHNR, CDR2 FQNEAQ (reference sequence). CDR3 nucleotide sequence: TGTGCCAGCAGCCTGGACAGCTATGGCTACACCTTC. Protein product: CASSLDSYGYTF.